Given below is one T cell receptor beta chain in context. Its antigen remains unidentified. The record originates from a study of T cell responses to AZD1222 COVID-19 vaccine. Study-wide context: Timing groups of about 4 and about 12 weeks for second doses were pooled.

Generated by immunoSEQ multiplex PCR, the TCRdb table keeps only in-frame clones and is missing some. The table lists some 170,000 clones, approximately 88% of them singletons, with approximately 1.8% in the top ten. General study results and limits: Only a handful of AZD1222 recipients were seropositive at baseline. Among the donors, most were white British and more were female, and clonal diversity was possibly underestimated. Reports indicate that nearly half of spike-specific TCRs are directed at unmutated variant regions.

The sequence came from an adult in good health. The sequenced sample was peripheral blood, obtained on day 0 of AZD1222 vaccination.

CDR3 residues: CASSTFNTEAFF. The CDR3, as DNA: TGTGCCAGTAGCACCTTCAACACTGAAGCTTTCTTT. The chain employs TRBV19 and TRBJ1-1; D is unresolved. CDR3 length equals 12 residues. Germline V lookup: CDR1 LNHDA, CDR2 SQIVND (reference sequence). Trimming stripped 6 bases from V and 2 bases from J, with 7 bases between.